Listed here are 9 T cell receptor beta chains from one sample, sequenced in a study of T-cell reconstitution after alpha-beta-depleted transplantation in children. The TCRbeta library was prepared with unique molecular identifiers. TCRdb reprocessed the PCR reads with MiXCR, giving one entry per CDR3 protein. The sample carries approximately 510,000 distinct CDR3 sequences, about a sixth recorded once. Sequenced here: PBMCs from the stem cell graft donor, sampled from the stem cell graft. The receptors shown here come from a human donor who donated a stem cell graft to a child with acute lymphoblastic leukemia.

J is TRBJ2-1 and V is TRBV12-3 or TRBV12-4; TRBD1 is a possible D gene (5 bases). The CDR3 is 14 residues long. Trimming removed 7 bases from V and 1 base from J, with 11 bases in between. In DNA, the CDR3 is TGTGCCAGCACCCCAGGGTCATCCTACAATGAGCAGTTCTTC. Amino acid sequence: CASTPGSSYNEQFF.

This clonotype occurred a few times. This chain connects TRBV20-1 to TRBJ1-5; 7 bases agree with TRBD1. This CDR3 is built from 14 residues. Unmatched junction bases numbered 6, after V lost 3 bases and J lost 4 bases. Germline loops: CDR1 DFQATT, CDR2 SNEGSKA (reference sequence). The CDR3 region has the DNA TGCAGTGCTAGGGGGGACAGTTTGAATCAGCCCCAGCATTTT. The encoded protein is CSARGDSLNQPQHF.

V is TRBV6-5 and J is TRBJ1-5; weak D call: TRBD1 (5 bases). CDR1 and CDR2 from the germline V gene are MNHEY and SVGAGI. CDR3 length: 15 amino acids. V lost 6 bases, J lost 1 base, and 13 bases lay in between. For the CDR3, the DNA is TGTGCCAGCAGGGGGGGGGTTTGGAGCAATCAGCCCCAGCATTTT. It encodes CASRGGVWSNQPQHF.

This clonotype has at least ten counts. V usage is TRBV7-9 and J usage is TRBJ2-7, with 10 bases fitting TRBD1. The CDR3 runs to 15 residues. V dropped 4 bases and J dropped 3; count of bases not matched to a gene: 6. The germline V gene has CDR1 SEHNR and CDR2 FQNEAQ (reference sequence). CDR3: CASSSRRDRGYEQYF. The DNA for the CDR3 is TGTGCCAGCAGCTCGAGGAGGGACAGGGGCTACGAGCAGTACTTC.

V and J are TRBV6-5 and TRBJ1-2; D is possibly TRBD1 (5 bases). CDR1 and CDR2 from the germline V gene are MNHEY and SVGAGI. There are 14 residues in the CDR3. Trimming left V 4 bases short and J 2 bases short, with 11 bases between. CDR3 protein: CASSFSAGNYGYTF. For the CDR3, the DNA is TGTGCCAGCAGTTTTTCGGCAGGGAACTATGGCTACACCTTC.

The CDR3 spells CSVEFGTLVQQYF. Here the CDR3 DNA reads TGCAGCGTTGAATTCGGGACCCTCGTCCAGCAGTACTTC. The chain uses TRBV29-1 and TRBJ2-7; D is possibly TRBD1 or TRBD2 (5 bases each). This CDR3 is built from 13 residues. From germline, CDR1 is SQVTM and CDR2 ANQGSEA. V was shortened by 2 bases and J by 8 bases, with 16 bases between the two germline ends.

The rearrangement uses TRBV12-3 or TRBV12-4 and TRBJ2-3; D ambiguous. V lost 3 bases to trimming and J lost 1 base, with 5 bases between them. The CDR3 spans 13 residues. CDR3 bases: TGTGCCAGCAGTTTTGAGGGCACAGATACGCAGTATTTT. It codes for CASSFEGTDTQYF.

The chain has TRBV7-9 and TRBJ2-7; TRBD2 matches 7 bases. Germline V gene data show CDR1 as SEHNR and CDR2 as FQNEAQ (reference sequence). V was pared by 7 bases and J by 1 base, with 4 bases of the junction left unmatched. CDR3 length equals 13 residues. The CDR3 loop reads CASILRESYEQYF. The CDR3 nucleotides read TGTGCCAGCATCTTGCGGGAGTCCTACGAGCAGTACTTC.

The chain combines TRBV5-6 with TRBJ2-6, with TRBD1 matching 9 bases. This CDR3 region has 15 residues. The germline V gene encodes CDR1 SGHDT and CDR2 YYEEEE. The J segment lost 2 bases and the V segment lost 4 bases, leaving 1 base of the junction unmatched. CDR3 bases: TGTGCCAGCAGCACAGGGGGCCCTGGGGCCAACGTCCTGACTTTC. This gives the protein CASSTGGPGANVLTF.